The text below deals with one T cell receptor beta chain. Antigen unknown. The CDR3 is 15 amino acids. From germline, CDR1 is SGHRS and CDR2 YFSETQ. Germline trimming cut 2 bases from V and 2 bases from J; bases unmatched to any gene: 1. This record belongs to a study of tissue T cells after allogeneic stem cell transplantation. Study-level information: Of the grafts for graft-versus-host disease patients, four were unmodified and three CD34-selected.

TCRdb's table, derived via immunoSEQ multiplex PCR, lists solely in-frame clones and lacks some. The sample records some 1,800 clones, 76% being singletons. Regarding the study as a whole: Blood and spleen captured only part of the tissue TCR repertoire.

This chain uses TRBV5-1 with TRBJ2-2, with TRBD2 matching 9 bases. This TCR was sampled from a male patient aged 35 to 70 with steroid-refractory graft-versus-host disease after an allogeneic stem cell transplant. Some T cells may trace back to the graft donor. The sample was colon tissue, taken at autopsy. The CDR3 spells CASSFSGGNTGELFF. The CDR3 DNA sequence: TGCGCCAGCAGCTTTAGCGGGGGAAACACCGGGGAGCTGTTTTTT.